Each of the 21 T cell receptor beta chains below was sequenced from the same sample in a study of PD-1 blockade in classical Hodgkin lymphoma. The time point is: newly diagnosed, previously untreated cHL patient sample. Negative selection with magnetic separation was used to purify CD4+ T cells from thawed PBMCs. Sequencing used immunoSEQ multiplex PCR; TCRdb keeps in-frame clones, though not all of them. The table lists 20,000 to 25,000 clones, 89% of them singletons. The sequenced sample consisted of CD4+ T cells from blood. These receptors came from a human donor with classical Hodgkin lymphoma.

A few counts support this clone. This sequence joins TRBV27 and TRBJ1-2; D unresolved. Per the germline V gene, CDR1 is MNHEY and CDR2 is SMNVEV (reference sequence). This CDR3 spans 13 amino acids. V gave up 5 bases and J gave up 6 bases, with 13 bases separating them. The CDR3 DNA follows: TGTGCCAGCAGTCAAAGGGAGGGTGATGGCTACACCTTC. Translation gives CASSQREGDGYTF.

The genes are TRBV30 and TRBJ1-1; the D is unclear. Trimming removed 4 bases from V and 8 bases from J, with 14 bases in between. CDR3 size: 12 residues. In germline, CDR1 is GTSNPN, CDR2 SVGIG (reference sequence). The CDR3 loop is CAWNSADPEAFF. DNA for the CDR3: TGTGCCTGGAATTCGGCCGACCCAGAAGCTTTCTTT.

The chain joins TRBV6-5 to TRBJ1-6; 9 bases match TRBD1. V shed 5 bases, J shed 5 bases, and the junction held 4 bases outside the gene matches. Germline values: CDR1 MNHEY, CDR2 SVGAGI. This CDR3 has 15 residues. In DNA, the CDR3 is TGTGCCAGCAGTCTGGGACAGGGACATAATTCACCCCTCCACTTT. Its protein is CASSLGQGHNSPLHF.

The CDR3 DNA sequence: TGTGCCAGCAGCTCTTCCCGGGACAGGTTTGAAGCTTTCTTT. It is translated as CASSSSRDRFEAFF. The chain carries TRBV7-2 and TRBJ1-1; 8 bases are a match to TRBD1. The CDR3 length is 14 residues. V gave up 4 bases and J gave up 7 bases; unmatched junction bases: 8. Germline V gives CDR1 SGHTA, CDR2 FQGNSA.

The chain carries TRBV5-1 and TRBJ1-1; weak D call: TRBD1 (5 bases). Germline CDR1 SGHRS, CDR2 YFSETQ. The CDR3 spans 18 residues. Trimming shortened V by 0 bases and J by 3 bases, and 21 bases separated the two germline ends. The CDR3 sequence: CASSLVRPGNRGDTEAFF. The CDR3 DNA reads TGCGCCAGCAGCTTGGTTCGTCCGGGAAACCGAGGGGACACTGAAGCTTTCTTT. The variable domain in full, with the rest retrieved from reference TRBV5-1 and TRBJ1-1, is KAGVTQTPRYLIKTRGQQVTLSCSPISGHRSVSWYQQTPGQGLQFLFEYFSETQRNKGNFPGRFSGRQFSNSRSEMNVSTLELGDSALYLCASSLVRPGNRGDTEAFFGQGTRLTVV.

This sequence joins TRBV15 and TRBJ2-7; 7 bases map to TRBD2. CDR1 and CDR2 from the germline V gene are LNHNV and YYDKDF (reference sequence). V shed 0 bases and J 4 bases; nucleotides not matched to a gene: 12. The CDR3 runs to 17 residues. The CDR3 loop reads CATSRDLGLAGGYEQYF. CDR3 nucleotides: TGTGCCACCAGCAGAGATCTGGGATTAGCGGGTGGTTACGAGCAGTACTTC.

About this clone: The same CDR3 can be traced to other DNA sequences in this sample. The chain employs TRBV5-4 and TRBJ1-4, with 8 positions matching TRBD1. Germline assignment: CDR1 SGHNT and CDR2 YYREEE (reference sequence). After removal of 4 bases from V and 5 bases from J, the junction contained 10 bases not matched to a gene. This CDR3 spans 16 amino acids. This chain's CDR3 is CASSRGQAALNEKLFF. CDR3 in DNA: TGTGCCAGCAGCCGGGGACAGGCGGCGCTGAATGAAAAACTGTTTTTT.

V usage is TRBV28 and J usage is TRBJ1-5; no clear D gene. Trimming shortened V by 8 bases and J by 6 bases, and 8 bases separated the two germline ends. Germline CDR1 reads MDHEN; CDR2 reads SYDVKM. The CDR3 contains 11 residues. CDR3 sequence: CASGTVQPQHF. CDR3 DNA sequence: TGTGCCAGCGGAACGGTTCAGCCCCAGCATTTT.

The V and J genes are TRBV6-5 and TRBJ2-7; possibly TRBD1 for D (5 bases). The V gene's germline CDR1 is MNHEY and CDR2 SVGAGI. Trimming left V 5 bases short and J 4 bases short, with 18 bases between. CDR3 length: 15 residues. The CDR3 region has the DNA TGTGCCAGCAGTCCCCTGGGCAGGGCTCAATACGAGCAGTACTTC. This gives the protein CASSPLGRAQYEQYF.

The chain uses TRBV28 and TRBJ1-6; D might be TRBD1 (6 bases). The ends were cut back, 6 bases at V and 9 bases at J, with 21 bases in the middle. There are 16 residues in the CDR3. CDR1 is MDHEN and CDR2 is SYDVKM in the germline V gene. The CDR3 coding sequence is TGTGCCAGCAGCTGGCCACAGGGAGGTGGTAGTTCACCCCTCCACTTT. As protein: CASSWPQGGGSSPLHF.

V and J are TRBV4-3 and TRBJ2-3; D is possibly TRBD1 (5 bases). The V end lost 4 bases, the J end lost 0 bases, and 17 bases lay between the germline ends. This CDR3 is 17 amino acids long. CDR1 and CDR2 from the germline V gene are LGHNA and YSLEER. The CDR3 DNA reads TGCGCCAGCAGCCGTAGGGGTGGCTGGGGTAGCACAGATACGCAGTATTTT. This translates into CASSRRGGWGSTDTQYF.

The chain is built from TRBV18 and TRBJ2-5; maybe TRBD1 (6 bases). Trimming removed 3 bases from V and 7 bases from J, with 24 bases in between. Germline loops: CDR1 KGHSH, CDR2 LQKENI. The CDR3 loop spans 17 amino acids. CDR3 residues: CASSPFDTRGTRGTQYF. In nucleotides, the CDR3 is TGTGCCAGCTCACCCTTCGACACGAGAGGGACAAGAGGGACCCAGTACTTC.

The CDR3 reads CASSPGLDTEAFF. Written as DNA, the CDR3 is TGTGCCAGCTCACCAGGGCTGGACACTGAAGCTTTCTTT. The chain recombines TRBV18 with TRBJ1-1; D is unclear. This CDR3 is built from 13 residues. The V and J ends lost 2 bases and 3 bases respectively, with 7 bases between them. Germline assignment: CDR1 KGHSH and CDR2 LQKENI.

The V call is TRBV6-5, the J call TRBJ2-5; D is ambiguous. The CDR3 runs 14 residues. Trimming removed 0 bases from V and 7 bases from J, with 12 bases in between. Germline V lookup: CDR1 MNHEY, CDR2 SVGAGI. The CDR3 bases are TGTGCCAGCAGTTACTCGAAGGCGGTGGCGACCCAGTACTTC. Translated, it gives CASSYSKAVATQYF.

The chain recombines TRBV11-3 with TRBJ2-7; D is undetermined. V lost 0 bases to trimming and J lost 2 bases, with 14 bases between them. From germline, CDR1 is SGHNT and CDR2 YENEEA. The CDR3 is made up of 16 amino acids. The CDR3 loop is CASSLDHPPTTYEQYF. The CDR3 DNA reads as TGTGCCAGCAGCTTAGATCATCCACCTACCACCTACGAGCAGTACTTC.

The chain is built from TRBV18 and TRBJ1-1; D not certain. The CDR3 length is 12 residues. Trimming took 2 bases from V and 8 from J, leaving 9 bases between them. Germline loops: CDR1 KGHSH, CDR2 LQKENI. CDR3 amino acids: CASSPDGREAFF. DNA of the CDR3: TGTGCCAGCTCACCAGACGGCAGAGAAGCTTTCTTT.

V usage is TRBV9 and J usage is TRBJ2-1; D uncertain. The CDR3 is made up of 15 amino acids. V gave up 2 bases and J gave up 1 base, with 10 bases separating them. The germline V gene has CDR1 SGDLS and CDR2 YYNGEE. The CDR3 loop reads CASSVNGLSYNEQFF. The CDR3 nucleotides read TGTGCCAGCAGCGTTAACGGATTGTCCTACAATGAGCAGTTCTTC.

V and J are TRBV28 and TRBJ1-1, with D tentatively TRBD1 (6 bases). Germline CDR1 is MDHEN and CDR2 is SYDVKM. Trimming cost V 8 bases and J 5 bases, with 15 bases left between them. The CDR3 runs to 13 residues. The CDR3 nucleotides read TGTGCCAGCTGTTGGGGGCGGGAGACTGAAGCTTTCTTT. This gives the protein CASCWGRETEAFF.

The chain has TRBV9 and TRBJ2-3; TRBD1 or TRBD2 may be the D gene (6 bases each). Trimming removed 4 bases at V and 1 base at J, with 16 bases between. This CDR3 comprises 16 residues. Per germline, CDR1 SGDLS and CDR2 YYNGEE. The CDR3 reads CASSRVERGGTDTQYF. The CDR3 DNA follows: TGTGCCAGCAGCAGAGTCGAAAGGGGGGGCACAGATACGCAGTATTTT.

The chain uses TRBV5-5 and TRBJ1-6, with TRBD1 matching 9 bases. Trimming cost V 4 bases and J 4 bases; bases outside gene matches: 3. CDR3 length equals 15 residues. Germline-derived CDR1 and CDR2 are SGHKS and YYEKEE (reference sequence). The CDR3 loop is CASSPDRGYNSPLHF. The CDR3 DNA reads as TGTGCCAGCAGCCCTGACAGGGGGTATAATTCACCCCTCCACTTT. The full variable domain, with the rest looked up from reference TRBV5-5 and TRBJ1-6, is DAGVTQSPTHLIKTRGQQVTLRCSPISGHKSVSWYQQVLGQGPQFIFQYYEKEERGRGNFPDRFSARQFPNYSSELNVNALLLGDSALYLCASSPDRGYNSPLHFGNGTRLTVT.

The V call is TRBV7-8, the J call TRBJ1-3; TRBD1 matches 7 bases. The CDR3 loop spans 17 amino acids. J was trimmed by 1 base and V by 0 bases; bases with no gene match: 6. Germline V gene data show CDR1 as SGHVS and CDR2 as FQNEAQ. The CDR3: CASSLAPQGKSGNTIYF. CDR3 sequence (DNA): TGTGCCAGCAGCTTAGCCCCACAGGGGAAGTCTGGAAACACCATATATTTT.